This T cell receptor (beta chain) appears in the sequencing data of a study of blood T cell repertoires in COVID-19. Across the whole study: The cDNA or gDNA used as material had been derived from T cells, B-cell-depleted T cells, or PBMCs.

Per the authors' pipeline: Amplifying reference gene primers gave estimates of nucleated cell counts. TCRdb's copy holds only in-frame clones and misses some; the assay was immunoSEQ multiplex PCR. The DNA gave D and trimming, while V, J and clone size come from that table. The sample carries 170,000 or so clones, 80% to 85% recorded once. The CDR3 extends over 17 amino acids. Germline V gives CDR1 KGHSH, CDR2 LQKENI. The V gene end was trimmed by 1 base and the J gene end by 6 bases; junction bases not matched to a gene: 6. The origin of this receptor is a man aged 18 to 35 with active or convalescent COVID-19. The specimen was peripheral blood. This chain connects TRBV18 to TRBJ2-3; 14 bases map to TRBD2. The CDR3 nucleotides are TGTGCCAGCTCACCACTGGGACTAGCGGGAGTGGTGGATACGCAGTATTTT. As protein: CASSPLGLAGVVDTQYF.